This TCR beta chain was documented in a study of T cell repertoires in cytomegalovirus infection (dated by TCRdb to the late 2010s). About the study as a whole: The peptide stimulations were aimed at well-studied HLA-B-restricted epitopes as well as recently identified HLA-C-restricted CMV epitopes, whose presentation resists viral immunomodulation. The HLA type of each donor mattered for the analysis, because public TCR beta signatures pointed to carriage of CMV infection along with the matching HLA type.

Overall results and qualifications from the work: The ex vivo response was dominated by HLA-C-restricted CMV-specific TCR beta clonotypes, which also provided the single most frequent clonotype in two of eight donors. Cumulative frequency of public TCR beta family members discriminated carriers of CMV infection plus the relevant HLA type in this cohort and an independent 352-donor cohort.

The CDR3 goes from the cysteine to the phenylalanine over 14 residues. Solely the CDR3 DNA is kept, with 42 bases framed from the first base. V and J are truncated by 2 bases and 5 bases respectively, leaving an intervening sequence of 12 bases. Taken from the germline V gene, the CDR1 and CDR2 loops are MNHGY and SAAAGT. The treatment or condition label, read with the paper, signifies: in vitro stimulation with specific CMV peptide epitopes to enrich CMV-specific T cells. The sequencing machine was an Illumina HiSeq 1500. TCRdb handled the public reads itself, with Q25 trimming in fastp and clone calling in MiXCR, and kept productive beta chains. Rows with one shared CDR3 protein collapse into an entry with the most common genes and DNA. The sample data list under 95,000 distinct CDR3 sequences, and approximately 43% of these were observed just once. Approximately 95% of the sample rests with the top ten.

A note on this clonotype: There is no known antigen for this receptor. No per-base quality is available; no much larger clone lies one base away.

The receptor chain draws on TRBV6-8 and TRBJ2-5, with a tentative D gene TRBD2 over 5 matching bases. This receptor was obtained from a human donor in good health (CMV status not recorded). Some clones in this sample may be carry-over from other donors' samples. The source material was CD8+ T cells from cultured PBMCs, sampled from culture after CMV antigen stimulation. The nucleotide sequence is given as TGTGCCAGCAGTTACGGGCTAGCAGGCGAGACCCAGTACTTC. This yields the protein CASSYGLAGETQYF.